This T cell receptor beta chain was sequenced in a study of blood T cell repertoires in COVID-19. Looking at the study overall: Material from acute and convalescent COVID-19 was sourced from the United States, Italy and Spain. PBMCs, B-cell-depleted T cells, or T cells provided the cDNA or gDNA that made up the material.

Between the trimmed V and J ends, which lost 0 bases and 4 bases, there was a span of 11 bases. Per the germline V gene, CDR1 is SGHNT and CDR2 is YYREEE (reference sequence). CDR3 length equals 15 residues. As handled by the study authors: Quantification of nucleated cells was approximated via reference gene primer amplification. Profiled with immunoSEQ multiplex PCR; TCRdb holds only in-frame clones, not every one. The V and J calls and clone size were taken over from that table, and D and trimming were inferred from the DNA. Of about 39,000 clones in the sample, 85% are singletons; the top ten hold approximately 10%.

The chain has TRBV5-4 and TRBJ1-3, with D perhaps matching TRBD1 (6 bases). This sequence originates from a human donor in a cohort sampled during active COVID-19. Sample: peripheral blood. CDR3 in DNA: TGTGCCAGCAGCTTGGACAGGGCGTACGGAAACACCATATATTTT. It specifies CASSLDRAYGNTIYF.